The 22 T cell receptor beta chains listed next were all sequenced from one sample in a study of blood T cells in healthy people across ages. A second PCR of roughly 7 to 11 cycles used a sample-barcoded 5' primer and a J-beta primer mix. TCRdb re-called the 5' RACE reads with MiXCR, one entry per CDR3 protein. The sample includes almost 800,000 distinct CDR3 sequences, 55% to 75% of them seen just once. Sequencing used blood. The origin of the receptors is a man aged 30-40 years in good health.

V is TRBV5-1 and J is TRBJ2-7; weak D call: TRBD2 (7 bases). Deletions cut 3 bases from V and 2 bases from J, with 18 bases between. CDR1 SGHRS and CDR2 YFSETQ come from the germline V gene. The CDR3 consists of 16 residues. CDR3 amino acids: CASSSHTGRGTYEQYF. The CDR3 DNA is TGCGCCAGCAGCTCCCATACAGGGAGGGGAACCTACGAGCAGTACTTC.

The chain combines TRBV9 with TRBJ2-1, with a possible D match to TRBD2 (6 bases). The CDR3 consists of 13 residues. V was shortened by 5 bases and J by 9 bases, with 15 bases between the two germline ends. From germline, CDR1 is SGDLS and CDR2 YYNGEE. In nucleotides, the CDR3 is TGTGCCAGCAGATCAACGATCGGGGGTGAGCAGTTCTTC. Translated: CASRSTIGGEQFF. Looking up the rest from reference TRBV9 and TRBJ2-1 gives the full variable domain: DSGVTQTPKHLITATGQRVTLRCSPRSGDLSVYWYQQSLDQGLQFLIQYYNGEERAKGNILERFSAQQFPDLHSELNLSSLELGDSALYFCASRSTIGGEQFFGPGTRLTVL.

The chain carries TRBV25-1 and TRBJ1-2; 7 nucleotides align to TRBD1. In germline, CDR1 is MGHDK, CDR2 SYGVNS. Trimming took 3 bases from V and 5 from J; bases not matched to a gene: 9. This CDR3 is built from 15 residues. For the CDR3, the DNA is TGTGCCAGCAGTGATTGGGCAGGGGGAGGGTATGGCTACACCTTC. This translates into CASSDWAGGGYGYTF.

This chain connects TRBV6-2 or TRBV6-3 to TRBJ1-1; TRBD1 matches 7 bases. In germline, CDR1 is MNHEY, CDR2 SVGEGT. The junction had 18 bases not matched to a gene; V was cut back by 8 bases and J by 0 bases. The CDR3 totals 18 residues. DNA for the CDR3: TGTGCCAGCGGCCGAATAAGGGGGCAGGATACCATGAACACTGAAGCTTTCTTT. Amino acids: CASGRIRGQDTMNTEAFF.

In its sample, this clonotype was seen a few times. This sequence joins TRBV4-3 and TRBJ1-2; perhaps TRBD1 as D (5 bases). Germline CDR1 LGHNA, CDR2 YSLEER. CDR3 length: 15 amino acids. V was clipped by 1 base and J by 0 bases, with 9 bases between them. CDR3 in DNA: TGCGCCAGCAGCCAAGTATGGGGGACTAACTATGGCTACACCTTC. Protein: CASSQVWGTNYGYTF.

There are a few counts of this clonotype. The chain joins TRBV5-1 to TRBJ2-1, with 10 bases lining up with TRBD2. The germline V gene encodes CDR1 SGHRS and CDR2 YFSETQ. The CDR3 has 15 amino acids. J lost 6 bases, V lost 5 bases, and 8 bases had no gene match. The CDR3 region has the DNA TGCGCCAGCAGTCACGAGACTAGCGGGCCCAATGAGCAGTTCTTC. This gives the protein CASSHETSGPNEQFF.

The CDR3 loop reads CAIRGGGRSYEQYF. The CDR3 nucleotides are TGTGCCATCAGGGGGGGCGGGAGATCCTACGAGCAGTACTTC. The chain links TRBV10-3 to TRBJ2-7; D perhaps matches TRBD2 (7 bases). Germline V gives CDR1 ENHRY, CDR2 SYGVKD. Trimming took 6 bases from V and 1 from J, leaving 13 bases between them. The CDR3 has 14 residues.

V usage is TRBV7-6 and J usage is TRBJ1-6; TRBD1 might be the D (5 bases). The V end was cut by 1 base, the J end by 8 bases, with 12 bases between. The V gene's germline CDR1 is SGHVS and CDR2 FNYEAQ. The CDR3 contains 15 residues. The CDR3 bases are TGTGCCAGCAGCTTAGAAAGAGGGGCGGATTCACCCCTCCACTTT. Translated, it gives CASSLERGADSPLHF.

This chain links TRBV7-9 with TRBJ2-5; possibly TRBD2 for D (5 bases). The CDR3 length is 13 residues. CDR1 is SEHNR and CDR2 is FQNEAQ in the germline V gene (reference sequence). V dropped 8 bases and J dropped 5 bases, with 15 bases sitting between them. The CDR3 region is CASFASRTETQYF. The CDR3 DNA reads as TGTGCCAGCTTCGCTAGCAGAACGGAGACCCAGTACTTC.

The chain has TRBV6-6 and TRBJ1-2, with TRBD1 as a possible D gene (5 bases). The CDR3 covers 17 residues. The germline V gene encodes CDR1 MNHNY and CDR2 SVGAGI (reference sequence). The V gene lost 0 bases and the J gene lost 6 bases, with 20 bases spanning the gap. DNA for the CDR3: TGTGCCAGCAGTTACTCGTCGGTCGCTCAGGGTCTCGATGGCTACACCTTC. Amino acids: CASSYSSVAQGLDGYTF.

The genes are TRBV29-1 and TRBJ2-5; D may be TRBD1 (5 bases). V lost 4 bases and J 2 bases, leaving 11 bases between the germline ends. The CDR3 has 13 amino acids. CDR1 is SQVTM and CDR2 is ANQGSEA in the germline V gene. CDR3 region: CSVARQFQETQYF. The CDR3 DNA follows: TGCAGCGTTGCCAGACAGTTTCAAGAGACCCAGTACTTC.

The chain has TRBV3-1 and TRBJ1-6; D is uncertain. The CDR3 contains 13 residues. Trimming took 4 bases from V and 8 from J, leaving 9 bases between them. Germline assignment: CDR1 LGHDT and CDR2 YNNKEL (reference sequence). CDR3 bases: TGTGCCAGCAGCCCAAAGACCGATTCACCCCTCCACTTT. It encodes CASSPKTDSPLHF.

The rearrangement links TRBV10-3 to TRBJ1-2; TRBD1 agrees at 7 bases. The CDR3 spans 15 residues. Germline trimming cut 8 bases from V and 4 bases from J; bases unmatched to any gene: 13. From germline, CDR1 is ENHRY and CDR2 SYGVKD. The CDR3 loop reads CAIHFSPGQSYGYTF. The CDR3 nucleotides are TGTGCCATCCATTTCTCTCCGGGACAGTCCTATGGCTACACCTTC.

A remark on this clonotype: Sequence at one end of the junction differs from germline and may be a read error. The CDR3 DNA sequence: TGTGCCAGCTCCCCACAGGGGGTCACAGATACGCAGTATTTT. Translation: CASSPQGVTDTQYF. The chain combines TRBV18 with TRBJ2-3, with 8 bases identical to TRBD1. The CDR3 has 14 amino acids. Germline V gene lookup returns CDR1 KGHSH and CDR2 LQKENI.

The V and J genes are TRBV29-1 and TRBJ2-4, with 7 bases lining up with TRBD2. CDR1 is SQVTM and CDR2 is ANQGSEA in the germline V gene. The CDR3 runs to 14 residues. J lost 3 bases, V lost 1 base, and 3 bases had no gene match. In DNA, the CDR3 is TGCAGCGTTGAAGGGGGGGGGGACAAAAACATTCAGTACTTC. It specifies CSVEGGGDKNIQYF.

V gene TRBV20-1 combines with J gene TRBJ2-1, with D tentatively TRBD2 (5 bases). Germline values: CDR1 DFQATT, CDR2 SNEGSKA (reference sequence). V lost 6 bases to trimming and J lost 5 bases, with 14 bases between them. The CDR3 sequence is 13 residues long. DNA of the CDR3: TGCAGTGCCGTAAATAGCGACCACAATGAGCAGTTCTTC. This translates into CSAVNSDHNEQFF.

This clonotype turned up a few times. The CDR3 coding sequence is TGTGCCAGCAGTCAAAACTGGGGGCTTACTGAAGCTTTCTTT. Amino acids: CASSQNWGLTEAFF. The chain is built from TRBV7-2 and TRBJ1-1; perhaps TRBD1 as D (6 bases). The CDR3 covers 14 residues. The V and J ends lost 6 bases and 5 bases respectively, with 16 bases between them. The germline V gene encodes CDR1 SGHTA and CDR2 FQGNSA.

This clonotype showed up just a few times. The chain joins TRBV7-6 to TRBJ2-1; 7 positions agree with TRBD1. Trimming removed 0 bases from V and 1 base from J; junction bases left unmatched: 3. This CDR3 is 16 amino acids long. The germline CDR1 and CDR2 sequences are SGHVS and FNYEAQ. The CDR3 reads CASSLADRQSYNEQFF. CDR3 DNA: TGTGCCAGCAGCTTAGCGGACAGGCAGTCCTACAATGAGCAGTTCTTC. Full variable domain (remainder filled in from reference TRBV7-6 and TRBJ2-1): GAGVSQSPRYKVTKRGQDVALRCDPISGHVSLYWYRQALGQGPEFLTYFNYEAQQDKSGLPNDRFSAERPEGSISTLTIQRTEQRDSAMYRCASSLADRQSYNEQFFGPGTRLTVL.

The chain joins TRBV6-5 to TRBJ2-7; TRBD1 matches at 10 bases. V was clipped by 0 bases and J by 4 bases; unmatched bases: 6. The CDR3 extends over 16 amino acids. Germline V CDR1 and CDR2: MNHEY, SVGAGI. This CDR3 reads CASSYSLSDRGYEQYF. CDR3 nucleotides: TGTGCCAGCAGTTACTCCCTTTCGGACAGGGGGTACGAGCAGTACTTC.

The rearrangement joins TRBV5-1 to TRBJ2-7; TRBD1 matches 9 bases. This CDR3 has 14 amino acids. Germline CDR1 reads SGHRS; CDR2 reads YFSETQ. Unmatched junction bases numbered 7, after V lost 4 bases and J lost 5 bases. CDR3 amino acids: CASSAGTGRDEQYF. As DNA, the CDR3 is TGCGCCAGCAGCGCGGGGACAGGGAGGGACGAGCAGTACTTC. Looking up the rest from reference TRBV5-1 and TRBJ2-7 gives the full variable domain: KAGVTQTPRYLIKTRGQQVTLSCSPISGHRSVSWYQQTPGQGLQFLFEYFSETQRNKGNFPGRFSGRQFSNSRSEMNVSTLELGDSALYLCASSAGTGRDEQYFGPGTRLTVT.

The J gene is TRBJ2-3, the V gene TRBV29-1; the D is unclear. V lost 8 bases and J lost 2, with 14 bases in between. Germline loops: CDR1 SQVTM, CDR2 ANQGSEA. The CDR3 loop spans 13 amino acids. CDR3 DNA sequence: TGCAGCACAAATAGGGCTTCCACAGATACGCAGTATTTT. Residues: CSTNRASTDTQYF.

The rearrangement joins TRBV7-2 to TRBJ2-1; D is perhaps TRBD2 (6 bases). The CDR3 length is 14 residues. Looked up from germline, CDR1 is SGHTA and CDR2 is FQGNSA. V was trimmed by 1 base and J by 9 bases, leaving 13 bases between them. CDR3: CASSLVLTSGEQFF. CDR3 DNA sequence: TGTGCCAGCAGCTTAGTATTGACTAGTGGTGAGCAGTTCTTC. The variable domain in full, with the rest retrieved from reference TRBV7-2 and TRBJ2-1, is GAGVSQSPSNKVTEKGKDVELRCDPISGHTALYWYRQSLGQGLEFLIYFQGNSAPDKSGLPSDRFSAERTGGSVSTLTIQRTQQEDSAVYLCASSLVLTSGEQFFGPGTRLTVL.